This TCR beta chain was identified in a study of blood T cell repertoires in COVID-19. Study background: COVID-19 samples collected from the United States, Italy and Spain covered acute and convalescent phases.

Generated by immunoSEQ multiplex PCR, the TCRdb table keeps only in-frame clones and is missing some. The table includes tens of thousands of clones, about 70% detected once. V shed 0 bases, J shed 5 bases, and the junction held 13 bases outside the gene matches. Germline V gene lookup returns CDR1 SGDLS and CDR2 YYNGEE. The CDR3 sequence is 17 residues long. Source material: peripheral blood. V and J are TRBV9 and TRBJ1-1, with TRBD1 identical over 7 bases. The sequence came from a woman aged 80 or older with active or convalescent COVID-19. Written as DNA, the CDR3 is TGTGCCAGCAGCGTAGTAGGCGACAGGGTGAGAGGAACTGAAGCTTTCTTT. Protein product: CASSVVGDRVRGTEAFF.